These 10 T cell receptor beta chains were all obtained from the same sample, sequenced in a study of T cells after yellow fever vaccination (dated by TCRdb to between 2018 and 2021). Library preparation employed 5' RACE. Data came from an Illumina HiSeq 2500. Through fastp at Q25 and MiXCR, TCRdb rebuilt clones from the public reads, retaining in-frame beta chains. Each CDR3 protein appears once, grouped with its most common genes and DNA. This sample comprises tens of thousands of distinct CDR3 sequences, 7.4% of them detected only once. The top ten constitute 28% of the sample. The treatment or condition label of this sample denotes: live attenuated yellow fever vaccine strain. The material was CD8+ T cells sorted from PBMCs, obtained approximately 16 days after the first yellow fever vaccination. These receptors all come from a young man who received the YFV17D yellow fever vaccine.

This clonotype was observed many times. This chain joins TRBV12-5 and TRBJ2-6; D may be TRBD2 (8 bases). The V end lost 4 bases, the J end lost 0 bases, and 19 bases lay between the germline ends. Germline V gene sequence: CDR1 LGHNT, CDR2 FRNRAP. The CDR3 runs to 19 residues. CDR3 in amino acids: CASGSSIRGTSSGANVLTF. In nucleotides, the CDR3 is TGTGCTAGTGGTTCCTCTATCAGGGGGACTAGCTCTGGGGCCAACGTCCTGACTTTC. The full variable domain, its missing parts supplied by reference TRBV12-5 and TRBJ2-6, is DARVTQTPRHKVTEMGQEVTMRCQPILGHNTVFWYRQTMMQGLELLAYFRNRAPLDDSGMPKDRFSAEMPDATLATLKIQPSEPRDSAVYFCASGSSIRGTSSGANVLTFGAGSRLTVL.

This clonotype was observed many times. The chain uses TRBV5-1 and TRBJ2-3; 9 bases match TRBD2. This CDR3 spans 14 amino acids. Germline CDR1 is SGHRS and CDR2 is YFSETQ. V was pared by 7 bases and J by 5 bases, with 8 bases of the junction left unmatched. CDR3 sequence: CASLERGEGDTQYF. DNA of the CDR3: TGCGCCAGCCTTGAGCGGGGGGAAGGAGATACGCAGTATTTT.

This clonotype has at least ten counts. The rearrangement joins TRBV6-2 or TRBV6-3 to TRBJ2-1, with D possibly being TRBD2 (7 bases). The germline CDR1 and CDR2 sequences are MNHEY and SVGEGT. V was clipped by 0 bases and J by 7 bases, with 16 bases between them. This CDR3 has 16 residues. CDR3 protein: CASSYSGGLILNEQFF. The CDR3 region has the DNA TGTGCCAGCAGTTACTCGGGGGGGCTAATTTTGAATGAGCAGTTCTTC.

This clonotype was picked up many times. The rearrangement uses TRBV9 and TRBJ2-1; perhaps D is TRBD1 or TRBD2 (5 bases each). V lost 0 bases, J lost 5 bases, and 15 bases lay in between. Germline V gene data show CDR1 as SGDLS and CDR2 as YYNGEE. CDR3 length equals 16 residues. The CDR3: CASSVGALEGHNEQFF. As DNA, the CDR3 is TGTGCCAGCAGCGTAGGAGCCCTAGAGGGACACAATGAGCAGTTCTTC.

The chain has TRBV6-2 or TRBV6-3 and TRBJ2-7, with 7 positions matching TRBD2. V dropped 2 bases and J dropped 2; count of bases not matched to a gene: 15. Germline V CDR1 and CDR2: MNHEY, SVGEGT. This CDR3 region has 18 residues. CDR3 in DNA: TGTGCCAGCAGTTACGATTTCTTCGGCGGGGGAGCCCCCTACGAGCAGTACTTC. Its translation: CASSYDFFGGGAPYEQYF.

This clonotype was counted ten times or more. The chain combines TRBV9 with TRBJ2-3; 12 bases match TRBD2. The CDR3 extends over 16 amino acids. V dropped 1 base and J dropped 4; count of bases not matched to a gene: 4. From germline, CDR1 is SGDLS and CDR2 YYNGEE. The chain's CDR3 is CASSVSASGGADTQYF. The CDR3 DNA is TGTGCCAGCAGCGTATCGGCTAGCGGGGGGGCAGATACGCAGTATTTT.

This clonotype was seen repeatedly, ten times or more. This chain connects TRBV18 to TRBJ2-1; TRBD1 matches at 8 bases. CDR1 KGHSH and CDR2 LQKENI come from the germline V gene. This CDR3 region has 15 residues. Trimming cost V 3 bases and J 7 bases; bases outside gene matches: 8. The CDR3 loop reads CASSPPDRARNEQFF. In DNA form, the CDR3 reads TGTGCCAGCTCACCCCCGGACAGGGCCCGTAATGAGCAGTTCTTC. The full variable domain, with the rest looked up from reference TRBV18 and TRBJ2-1, is NAGVMQNPRHLVRRRGQEARLRCSPMKGHSHVYWYRQLPEEGLKFMVYLQKENIIDESGMPKERFSAEFPKEGPSILRIQQVVRGDSAAYFCASSPPDRARNEQFFGPGTRLTVL.

About this clonotype: A read error may explain this, as a much larger clone is one base away. The chain combines TRBV19 with TRBJ2-3, with D perhaps matching TRBD1 (5 bases). The CDR3 has 14 residues. CDR1 LNHDA and CDR2 SQIVND come from the germline V gene (reference sequence). The CDR3 DNA reads as TGTGCCAGTATAGATCAGGGAAGCACAGATACGCAGAATTTT. Encoded protein: CASIDQGSTDTQNF. The full variable domain, with the rest looked up from reference TRBV19 and TRBJ2-3, is DGGITQSPKYLFRKEGQNVTLSCEQNLNHDAMYWYRQDPGQGLRLIYYSQIVNDFQKGDIAEGYSVSREKKESFPLTVTSAQKNPTAFYLCASIDQGSTDTQNFGPGTRLTVL.

The chain links TRBV4-2 to TRBJ2-2; 13 bases are shared with TRBD2. CDR1 and CDR2 from the germline V gene are LGHNA and YNFKEQ. V dropped 6 bases and J dropped 0; count of bases not matched to a gene: 10. There are 19 residues in the CDR3. CDR3 coding DNA: TGTGCCAGCAGGGCGCGGGGGACTAGCGGGGCTACGAACACCGGGGAGCTGTTTTTT. This gives the protein CASRARGTSGATNTGELFF.

On this clonotype: A clone one base away is much larger, so this may be a read error. J is TRBJ2-3 and V is TRBV5-1; D might be TRBD1 (5 bases). V dropped 2 bases and J dropped 7 bases, with 14 bases sitting between them. The CDR3 loop spans 14 amino acids. Germline CDR1 and CDR2: SGHRS and YFSETQ. CDR3 DNA: TGCGCCAGCAGCTTTTTTTCAGGGTTTCATACGCAGTATTTT. This sequence encodes CASSFFSGFHTQYF.